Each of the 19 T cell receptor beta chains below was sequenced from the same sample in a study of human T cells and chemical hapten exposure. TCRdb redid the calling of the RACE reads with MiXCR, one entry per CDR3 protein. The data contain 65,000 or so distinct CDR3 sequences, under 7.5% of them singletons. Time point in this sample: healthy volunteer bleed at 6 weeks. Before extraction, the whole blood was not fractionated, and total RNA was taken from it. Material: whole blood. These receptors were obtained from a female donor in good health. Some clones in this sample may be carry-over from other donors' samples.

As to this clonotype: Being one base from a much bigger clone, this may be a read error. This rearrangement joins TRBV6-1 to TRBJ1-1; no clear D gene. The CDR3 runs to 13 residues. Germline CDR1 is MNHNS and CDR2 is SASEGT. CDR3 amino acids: CATYGVTNTEVFF. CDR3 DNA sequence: TGTGCCACCTACGGGGTAACGAACACTGAAGTTTTCTTT.

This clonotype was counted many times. CDR3 amino acids: CASRPQGRHEQYF. CDR3 bases: TGTGCCAGCAGGCCACAGGGTAGGCACGAGCAGTACTTC. V is TRBV25-1 and J is TRBJ2-7; a weak D match, TRBD1 (6 bases). Germline lookup yields CDR1 MGHDK and CDR2 SYGVNS. This CDR3 has 13 residues. V was trimmed by 6 bases and J by 5 bases, leaving 14 bases between them.

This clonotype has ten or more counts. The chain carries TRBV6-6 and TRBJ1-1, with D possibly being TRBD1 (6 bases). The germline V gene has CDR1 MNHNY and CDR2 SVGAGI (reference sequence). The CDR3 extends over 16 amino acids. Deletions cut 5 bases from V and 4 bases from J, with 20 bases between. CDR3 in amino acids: CASSLRDTKPVTEAFF. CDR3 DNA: TGTGCCAGCAGTCTCCGGGACACCAAGCCTGTCACTGAAGCTTTCTTT.

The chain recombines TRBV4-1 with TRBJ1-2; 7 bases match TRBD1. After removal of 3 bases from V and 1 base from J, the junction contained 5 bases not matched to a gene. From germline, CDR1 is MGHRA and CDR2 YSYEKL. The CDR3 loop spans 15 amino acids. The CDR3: CASSHPGQHNYGYTF. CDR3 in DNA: TGCGCCAGCAGCCATCCGGGACAGCATAACTATGGCTACACCTTC.

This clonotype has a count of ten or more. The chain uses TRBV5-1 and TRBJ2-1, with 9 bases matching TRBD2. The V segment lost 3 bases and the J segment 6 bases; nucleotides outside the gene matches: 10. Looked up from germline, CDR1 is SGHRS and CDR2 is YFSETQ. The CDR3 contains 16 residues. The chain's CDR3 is CASSWGLAIMSNEQFF. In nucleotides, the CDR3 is TGCGCCAGCAGCTGGGGACTAGCTATAATGAGCAATGAGCAGTTCTTC. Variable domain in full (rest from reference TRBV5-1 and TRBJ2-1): KAGVTQTPRYLIKTRGQQVTLSCSPISGHRSVSWYQQTPGQGLQFLFEYFSETQRNKGNFPGRFSGRQFSNSRSEMNVSTLELGDSALYLCASSWGLAIMSNEQFFGPGTRLTVL.

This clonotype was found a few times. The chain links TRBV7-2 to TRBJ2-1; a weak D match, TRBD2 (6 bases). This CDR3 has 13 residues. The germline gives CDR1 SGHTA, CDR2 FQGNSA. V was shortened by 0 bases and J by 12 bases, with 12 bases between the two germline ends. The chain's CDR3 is CASSLAGGMGQFF. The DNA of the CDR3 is TGTGCCAGCAGCTTAGCGGGCGGGATGGGGCAGTTCTTC.

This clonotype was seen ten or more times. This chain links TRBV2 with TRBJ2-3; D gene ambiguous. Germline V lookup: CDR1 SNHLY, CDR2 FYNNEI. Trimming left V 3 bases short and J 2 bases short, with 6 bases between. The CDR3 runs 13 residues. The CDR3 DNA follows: TGTGCCAGCAGTGAGCCTTTCACAGATACGCAGTATTTT. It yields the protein CASSEPFTDTQYF.

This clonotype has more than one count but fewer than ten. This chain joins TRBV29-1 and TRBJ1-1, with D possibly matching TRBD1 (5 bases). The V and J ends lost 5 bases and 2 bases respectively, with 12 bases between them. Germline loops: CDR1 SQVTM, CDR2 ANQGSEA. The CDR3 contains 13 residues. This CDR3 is CSVFQGSNTEAFF. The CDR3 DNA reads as TGCAGCGTTTTTCAGGGATCTAACACTGAAGCTTTCTTT. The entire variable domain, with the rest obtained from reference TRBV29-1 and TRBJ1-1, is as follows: SAVISQKPSRDICQRGTSLTIQCQVDSQVTMMFWYRQQPGQSLTLIATANQGSEATYESGFVIDKFPISRPNLTFSTLTVSNMSPEDSSIYLCSVFQGSNTEAFFGQGTRLTVV.

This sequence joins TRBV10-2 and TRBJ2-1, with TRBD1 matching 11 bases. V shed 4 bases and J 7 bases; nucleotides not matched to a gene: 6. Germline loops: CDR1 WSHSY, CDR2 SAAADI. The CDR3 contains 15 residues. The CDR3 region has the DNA TGCGCCAGCAGTGTCGGGACAGGGGGAAGAAATGAGCAGTTCTTC. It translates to CASSVGTGGRNEQFF.

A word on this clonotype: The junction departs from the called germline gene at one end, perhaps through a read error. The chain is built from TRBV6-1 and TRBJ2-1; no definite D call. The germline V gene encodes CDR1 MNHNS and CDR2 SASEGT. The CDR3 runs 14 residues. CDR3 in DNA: TGTGCCAGCAGTGAACCGGCGTCAAGGAATGAGAAGTTCTTC. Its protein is CASSEPASRNEKFF.

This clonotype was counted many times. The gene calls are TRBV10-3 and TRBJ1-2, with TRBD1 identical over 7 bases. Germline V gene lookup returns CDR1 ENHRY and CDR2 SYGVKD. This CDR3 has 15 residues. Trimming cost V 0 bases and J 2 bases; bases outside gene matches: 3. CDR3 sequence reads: CAISESAGGNYGYTF. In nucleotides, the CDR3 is TGTGCCATCAGTGAGTCGGCAGGGGGGAACTATGGCTACACCTTC.

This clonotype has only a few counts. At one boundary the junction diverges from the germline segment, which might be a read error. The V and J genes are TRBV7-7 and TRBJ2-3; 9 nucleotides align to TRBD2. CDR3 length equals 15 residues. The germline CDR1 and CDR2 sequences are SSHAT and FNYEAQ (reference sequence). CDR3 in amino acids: CASSPGLARTDTQYF. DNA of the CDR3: TGTGCTAGCAGCCCAGGACTAGCGCGCACAGATACGCAGTATTTT.

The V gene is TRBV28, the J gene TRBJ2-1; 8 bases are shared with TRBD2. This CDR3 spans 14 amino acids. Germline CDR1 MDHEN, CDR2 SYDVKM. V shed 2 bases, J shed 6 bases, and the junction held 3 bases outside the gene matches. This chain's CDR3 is CASSLAGGGNEQFF. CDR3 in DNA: TGTGCCAGCAGTTTAGCGGGAGGAGGCAATGAGCAGTTCTTC.

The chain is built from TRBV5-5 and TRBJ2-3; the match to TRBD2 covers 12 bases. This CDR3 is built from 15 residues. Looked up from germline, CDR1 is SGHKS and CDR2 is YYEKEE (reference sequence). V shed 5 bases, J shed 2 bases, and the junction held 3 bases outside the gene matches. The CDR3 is CASSRTSGNTDTQYF. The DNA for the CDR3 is TGTGCCAGCAGTCGGACTAGCGGGAACACAGATACGCAGTATTTT.

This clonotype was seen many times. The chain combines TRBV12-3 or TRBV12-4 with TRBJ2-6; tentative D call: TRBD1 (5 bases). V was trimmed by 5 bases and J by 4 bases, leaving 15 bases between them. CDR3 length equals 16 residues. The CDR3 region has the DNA TGTGCCAGCAGTCCCTATTCAGGGCCGGGGGCCAACGTCCTGACTTTC. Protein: CASSPYSGPGANVLTF.

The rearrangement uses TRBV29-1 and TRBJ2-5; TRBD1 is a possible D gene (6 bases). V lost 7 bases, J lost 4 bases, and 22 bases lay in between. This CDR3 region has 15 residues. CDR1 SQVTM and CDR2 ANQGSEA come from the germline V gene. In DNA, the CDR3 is TGCAGCGGCTCTCAGGGGCTATCCACACGAGAGACCCAGTACTTC. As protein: CSGSQGLSTRETQYF.

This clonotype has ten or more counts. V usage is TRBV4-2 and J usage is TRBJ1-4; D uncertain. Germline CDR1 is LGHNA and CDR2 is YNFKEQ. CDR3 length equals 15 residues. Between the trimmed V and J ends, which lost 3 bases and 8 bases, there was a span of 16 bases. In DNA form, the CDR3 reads TGTGCCAGCAGCCATCTGGACCGCGAGGAAGAAAAACTGTTTTTT. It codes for CASSHLDREEEKLFF.

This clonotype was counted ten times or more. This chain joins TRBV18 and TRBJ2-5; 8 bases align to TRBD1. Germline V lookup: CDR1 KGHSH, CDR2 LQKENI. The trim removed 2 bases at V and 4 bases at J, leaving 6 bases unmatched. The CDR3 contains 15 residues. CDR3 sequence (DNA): TGTGCCAGCTCACCAGTCCCAGGGGGCGCAGAGACCCAGTACTTC. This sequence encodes CASSPVPGGAETQYF.

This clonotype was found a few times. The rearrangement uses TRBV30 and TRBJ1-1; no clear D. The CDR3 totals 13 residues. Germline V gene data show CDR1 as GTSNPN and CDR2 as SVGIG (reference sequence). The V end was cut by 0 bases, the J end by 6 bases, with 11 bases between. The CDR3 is CAWSVLSAAEAFF. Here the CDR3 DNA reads TGTGCCTGGAGTGTACTTTCGGCCGCTGAAGCTTTCTTT.